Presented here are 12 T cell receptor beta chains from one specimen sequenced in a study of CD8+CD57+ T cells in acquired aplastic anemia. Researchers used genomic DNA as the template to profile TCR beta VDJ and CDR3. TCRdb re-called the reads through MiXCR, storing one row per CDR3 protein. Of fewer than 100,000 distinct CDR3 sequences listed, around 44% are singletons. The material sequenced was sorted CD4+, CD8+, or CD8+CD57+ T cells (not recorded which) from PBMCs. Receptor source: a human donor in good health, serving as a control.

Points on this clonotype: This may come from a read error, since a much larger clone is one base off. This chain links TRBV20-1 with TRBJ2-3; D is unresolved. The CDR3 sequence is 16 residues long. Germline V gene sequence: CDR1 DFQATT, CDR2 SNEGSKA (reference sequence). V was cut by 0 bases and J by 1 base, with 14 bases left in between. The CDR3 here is CSARDGRSRGTDTQYF. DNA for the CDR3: TGCAGTGCTAGAGATGGTCGCAGTCGGGGCACAGATACGCAGTATTTT.

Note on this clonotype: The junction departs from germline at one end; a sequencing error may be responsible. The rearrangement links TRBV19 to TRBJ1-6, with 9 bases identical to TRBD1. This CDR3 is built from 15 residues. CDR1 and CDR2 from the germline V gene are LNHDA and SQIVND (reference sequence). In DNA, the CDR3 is TGTACCAGTAGTCTGGGACAGGGAGTAAATTCACCCCTCCACTTT. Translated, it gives CTSSLGQGVNSPLHF.

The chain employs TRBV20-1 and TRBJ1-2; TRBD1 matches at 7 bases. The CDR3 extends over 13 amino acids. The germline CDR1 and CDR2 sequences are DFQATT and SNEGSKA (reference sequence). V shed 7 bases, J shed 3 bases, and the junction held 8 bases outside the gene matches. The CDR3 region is CSVSDRVDYGYTF. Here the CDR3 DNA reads TGCAGTGTCTCAGACAGGGTGGACTATGGCTACACCTTC.

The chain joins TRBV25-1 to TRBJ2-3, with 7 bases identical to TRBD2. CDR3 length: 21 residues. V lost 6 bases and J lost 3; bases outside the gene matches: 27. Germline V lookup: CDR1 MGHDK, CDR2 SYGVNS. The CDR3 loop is CASSPRLWSRDGGSRTDTQYF. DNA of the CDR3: TGTGCCAGCAGCCCCCGATTGTGGAGCCGGGACGGGGGGAGTCGGACAGATACGCAGTATTTT.

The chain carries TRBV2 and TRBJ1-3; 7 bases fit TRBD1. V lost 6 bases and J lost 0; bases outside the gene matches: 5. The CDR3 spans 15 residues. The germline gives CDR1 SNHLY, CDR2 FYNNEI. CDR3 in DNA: TGTGCCAGCAGGGGACAGACCGTCTCTGGAAACACCATATATTTT. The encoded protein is CASRGQTVSGNTIYF.

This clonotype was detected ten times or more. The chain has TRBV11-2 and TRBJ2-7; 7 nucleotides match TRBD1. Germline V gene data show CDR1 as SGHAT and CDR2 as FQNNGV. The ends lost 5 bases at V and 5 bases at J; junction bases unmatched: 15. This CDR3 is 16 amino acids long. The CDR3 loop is CASSPGIGTAKNEQYF. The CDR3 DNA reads TGTGCCAGCAGCCCAGGGATTGGGACAGCGAAGAACGAGCAGTACTTC.

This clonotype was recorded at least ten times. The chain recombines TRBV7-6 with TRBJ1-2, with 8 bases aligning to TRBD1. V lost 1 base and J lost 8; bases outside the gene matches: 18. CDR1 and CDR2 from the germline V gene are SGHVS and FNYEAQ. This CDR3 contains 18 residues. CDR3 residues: CASSLVPPPGQVAEGYTF. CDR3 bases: TGTGCCAGCAGCTTAGTCCCGCCGCCGGGACAGGTCGCAGAAGGCTACACCTTC.

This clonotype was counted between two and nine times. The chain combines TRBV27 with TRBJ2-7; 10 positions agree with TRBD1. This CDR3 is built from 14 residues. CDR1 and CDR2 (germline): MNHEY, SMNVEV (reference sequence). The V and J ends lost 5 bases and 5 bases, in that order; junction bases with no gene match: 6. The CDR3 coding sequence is TGTGCCAGCAGTGGGAAGACAGGGGGCAACGAGCAGTACTTC. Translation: CASSGKTGGNEQYF.

CDR3 in DNA: TGTGCCAGCAGCTTAGGCGGCGGAGCCAAAAACATTCAGTACTTC. Translation: CASSLGGGAKNIQYF. The chain carries TRBV11-2 and TRBJ2-4; no clear D gene. Trimming stripped 1 base from V and 0 bases from J, with 7 bases between. The CDR3 consists of 15 residues. The germline CDR1 and CDR2 sequences are SGHAT and FQNNGV.

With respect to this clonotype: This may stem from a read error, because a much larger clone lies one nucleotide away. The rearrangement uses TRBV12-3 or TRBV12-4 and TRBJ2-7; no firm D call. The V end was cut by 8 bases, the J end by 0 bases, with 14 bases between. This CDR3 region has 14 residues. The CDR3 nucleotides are TGTGCCAGCCGCGTTGGTTGGGACTCCTACGAGCAGTACTTC. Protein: CASRVGWDSYEQYF.

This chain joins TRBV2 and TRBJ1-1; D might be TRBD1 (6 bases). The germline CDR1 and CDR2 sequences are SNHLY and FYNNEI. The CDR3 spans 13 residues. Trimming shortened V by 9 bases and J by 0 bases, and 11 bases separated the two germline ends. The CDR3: CARGGGMNTEAFF. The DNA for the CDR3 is TGTGCCAGAGGAGGGGGAATGAACACTGAAGCTTTCTTT.

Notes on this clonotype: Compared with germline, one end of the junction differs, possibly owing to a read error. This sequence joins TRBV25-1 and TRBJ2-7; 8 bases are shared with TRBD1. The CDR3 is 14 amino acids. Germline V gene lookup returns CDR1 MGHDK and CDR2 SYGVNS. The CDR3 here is CASSGDRSGYERYF. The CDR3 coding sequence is TGTGCCAGCAGTGGGGACAGGAGCGGCTACGAGCGGTACTTC.